Listed below are T cell receptor beta chains from one sample, sequenced in a study of blood T cell repertoires in COVID-19. Profiled with immunoSEQ multiplex PCR; TCRdb holds only in-frame clones, not every one. The sample carries 150,000 to 190,000 clones, around four fifths recorded once. The source material was PBMCs or T cells enriched from blood (not recorded which). The receptors originated from a man aged 50-60 years who had recovered from COVID-19. CDR3s include the opening cysteine and the closing phenylalanine or tryptophan. A D gene is named only where the DNA matches it firmly. The size entry is marked missing in some rows and otherwise reads once, few, many or a size class.

V,J,D,size,DNA,CDR3
TRBV18,TRBJ1-1,TRBD1,.,TGTGCCAGTAGACAGGGGGCGAACACTGAAGCTTTCTTT,CASRQGANTEAFF
TRBV6-5,TRBJ2-7,TRBD1,.,TGTGCCAGCAGTTACTCGACGCGACAGGGGGCTTCCGAGCAGTACTTC,CASSYSTRQGASEQYF
TRBV18,TRBJ2-5,TRBD1,.,TGTGCCAGCTCACTCGACAGGGTTCGGGAAGAGACCCAGTACTTC,CASSLDRVREETQYF
TRBV27,TRBJ1-2,.,.,TGTGCCAGCAGTTTCTGGCAGGGAAACGGCTACACCTTC,CASSFWQGNGYTF
TRBV25-1,TRBJ1-2,TRBD1,.,TGTGCCAGCAGTGCTACCCGGGACAGCTACTATGGCTACACCTTC,CASSATRDSYYGYTF
TRBV3-1/TRBV3-2,TRBJ2-5,.,.,TGTGCCAGCAGCCAAGTTCAGGTGATCCAGTACTTC,CASSQVQVIQYF
TRBV5-1,TRBJ2-2,TRBD2,.,TGCGCCAGCAGCATTACCGGGACTAGCGGGGGGAACACCGGGGAGCTGTTTTTT,CASSITGTSGGNTGELFF
TRBV19,TRBJ2-2,TRBD1,.,TGTGCCATTGGACAGGGTACATACACCGGGGAGCTGTTTTTT,CAIGQGTYTGELFF
TRBV2,TRBJ1-2,.,many,TGTGCCAGCAGTGAAGCAGCAGGGTACGGCTACACCTTC,CASSEAAGYGYTF
TRBV7-9,TRBJ1-2,.,.,TGTGCCAGCAGCTTAACACCCGATGGCTACACCTTC,CASSLTPDGYTF
TRBV2,TRBJ1-1,.,.,TGTGCCAGCAGTGAGGAGGGACGGACTGAAGCTTTCTTT,CASSEEGRTEAFF
TRBV7-9,TRBJ1-6,.,.,TGTGCCAGCAGCTTGGGTCAGGGCTTCTATAATTCACCCCTCCACTTT,CASSLGQGFYNSPLHF